Listed below are T cell receptor beta chains from one sample, sequenced in a study of blood T cell repertoires in COVID-19. Data came from immunoSEQ multiplex PCR; TCRdb stores just in-frame clones and leaves some out. The sample includes some 130,000 clones, under 95% of them seen just once. Sequenced: peripheral blood. These receptors were obtained from a man between 60 and 75 years old with COVID-19, enrolled during active disease. Each CDR3 is given with its conserved first and last residue. Fields, in order: clone size, V gene, J gene, D gene, CDR3 protein, CDR3 DNA. A D gene is named only where the DNA matches it firmly. Some rows have no size entry. The others give once, few or many, or a class for an expanded clone.

once	TRBV30	TRBJ1-6	-	CAWSNMGRDNSPLHF	TGTGCCTGGAGTAATATGGGCCGCGATAATTCACCCCTCCACTTT
-	TRBV30	TRBJ1-5	-	CAWSRTDNQPQHF	TGTGCCTGGAGTCGGACAGATAATCAGCCCCAGCATTTT
-	TRBV6-1	TRBJ2-7	TRBD1	CASSEEGTGSYEQYF	TGTGCCAGCAGTGAAGAGGGGACAGGGAGCTACGAGCAGTACTTC
-	TRBV7-9	TRBJ2-1	TRBD1	CASSPRQGGSYNEQFF	TGTGCCAGCAGCCCCAGACAGGGGGGATCCTACAATGAGCAGTTCTTC
-	TRBV5-3	TRBJ1-6	-	CARRVGGKLNSPLHF	TGTGCCAGAAGAGTCGGGGGGAAGTTGAATTCACCCCTCCACTTT
-	TRBV5-1	TRBJ1-1	-	CASSPGGDEAFF	TGCGCCAGCAGCCCCGGGGGGGATGAAGCTTTCTTT
-	TRBV4-3	TRBJ2-7	TRBD2	CASSQQRTSGTLFRSYEQYF	TGCGCCAGCAGCCAACAAAGGACTAGCGGGACCCTCTTCCGCTCCTACGAGCAGTACTTC
-	TRBV4-1	TRBJ2-2	-	CASSQVAELAGELFF	TGCGCCAGCAGCCAAGTCGCCGAACTAGCCGGGGAGCTGTTTTTT
-	TRBV5-1	TRBJ2-2	-	CASSSQGPGTGELFF	TGCGCCAGCAGCTCACAGGGACCGGGCACCGGGGAGCTGTTTTTT
once	TRBV9	TRBJ1-4	-	CASSVGVLAGDEKLFF	TGTGCCAGCAGCGTAGGGGTCTTGGCAGGGGACGAAAAACTGTTTTTT
-	TRBV29-1	TRBJ2-2	TRBD2	CSVGSGDNTGELFF	TGCAGCGTTGGTAGCGGGGATAACACCGGGGAGCTGTTTTTT
-	TRBV11-2	TRBJ2-7	-	CASSSRGEQYF	TGTGCCAGCAGCTCCCGGGGAGAGCAGTACTTC
-	TRBV10-1	TRBJ2-1	TRBD2	CASTQSRTSGRHEQFF	TGCGCCAGCACCCAGAGCCGGACTAGCGGGAGACATGAGCAGTTCTTC
-	TRBV6-6	TRBJ1-1	-	CASSSSGEISIEAFF	TGTGCCAGCAGCTCCTCGGGGGAGATAAGTATTGAAGCTTTCTTT
-	TRBV3-1/TRBV3-2	TRBJ2-1	-	CASSQVPGREQFF	TGTGCCAGCAGCCAAGTCCCGGGTAGGGAGCAGTTCTTC
-	TRBV2	TRBJ2-2	TRBD2	CASTPNRAGGHTGELFF	TGTGCCAGCACCCCTAATAGGGCGGGAGGTCACACCGGGGAGCTGTTTTTT
-	TRBV5-1	TRBJ1-2	-	CASSLWPGSFVNYGYTF	TGCGCCAGCAGCTTGTGGCCAGGGTCGTTTGTGAACTATGGCTACACCTTC
-	TRBV4-3	TRBJ2-5	TRBD2	CASSQSGREETQYF	TGCGCCAGCAGCCAATCCGGGCGGGAGGAGACCCAGTACTTC
-	TRBV4-3	TRBJ2-3	TRBD2	CASSQVLAGITDTQYF	TGCGCCAGCAGCCAAGTCCTAGCGGGGATCACAGATACGCAGTATTTT
-	TRBV11-2	TRBJ2-3	TRBD2	CTSSPLSGTSTDTQYF	TGTACCAGCAGCCCCTTGAGCGGGACGAGCACAGATACGCAGTATTTT
-	TRBV19	TRBJ2-7	-	CASSKVLANEQYF	TGTGCCAGTAGTAAAGTACTAGCTAACGAGCAGTACTTC
-	TRBV3-1/TRBV3-2	TRBJ2-1	TRBD2	CASSQPQGGNEQFF	TGTGCCAGCAGCCAGCCCCAGGGAGGGAATGAGCAGTTCTTC
-	TRBV12-3/TRBV12-4	TRBJ1-2	TRBD1	CASSPDREGGYTF	TGTGCCAGCAGTCCGGACAGGGAAGGGGGCTACACCTTC
-	TRBV4-1	TRBJ2-1	TRBD2	CASSQESTWAGGLNEQFF	TGCGCCAGCAGCCAAGAGAGTACGTGGGCGGGAGGCCTCAATGAGCAGTTCTTC
-	TRBV7-3	TRBJ2-1	-	CASSLSQPGFDEQFF	TGTGCCAGCAGCTTGAGCCAGCCGGGGTTCGATGAGCAGTTCTTC
once	TRBV27	TRBJ2-7	TRBD2	CASPTSGSSYEQYF	TGTGCCAGCCCGACTAGCGGGAGCTCCTACGAGCAGTACTTC
-	TRBV24-1	TRBJ2-6	-	CATRDSASGANVLTF	TGTGCCACCAGGGACAGCGCCTCTGGGGCCAACGTCCTGACTTTC
-	TRBV11-2	TRBJ2-5	-	CASSLAREETQYF	TGTGCCAGCAGCTTAGCCAGGGAAGAGACCCAGTACTTC
-	TRBV18	TRBJ2-1	-	CASSTTSQGYNEQFF	TGTGCCAGCTCGACAACGTCACAGGGATACAATGAGCAGTTCTTC
-	TRBV11-2	TRBJ2-1	TRBD1	CASSLGQGSEQFF	TGTGCCAGCAGCTTAGGACAGGGGAGTGAGCAGTTCTTC
-	TRBV5-5	TRBJ2-5	TRBD2	CASSLVAGAETQYF	TGTGCCAGCAGCTTGGTGGCGGGAGCGGAGACCCAGTACTTC
once	TRBV30	TRBJ1-2	-	CAWSRQAGDYGYTF	TGTGCCTGGAGTCGACAGGCGGGGGACTATGGCTACACCTTC
-	TRBV18	TRBJ1-4	TRBD1	CASSPPRGLNEKLFF	TGTGCCAGCTCACCACCGAGGGGGCTAAATGAAAAACTGTTTTTT
-	TRBV18	TRBJ2-1	-	CASSPRREDEQFF	TGTGCCAGCTCACCAAGGAGAGAAGATGAGCAGTTCTTC
-	TRBV18	TRBJ2-5	TRBD1	CASSRDRHKVETQYF	TGTGCCAGCTCACGGGACAGGCATAAGGTCGAGACCCAGTACTTC
-	TRBV11-1	TRBJ2-1	TRBD1	CASSLALTGAFEQFF	TGTGCCAGCAGCTTAGCGTTGACAGGGGCTTTTGAGCAGTTCTTC
-	TRBV12-5	TRBJ2-7	-	CASGLVVRSAGRHAEQYF	TGTGCTAGTGGTTTGGTAGTACGTTCGGCGGGGAGACATGCCGAGCAGTACTTC
-	TRBV15	TRBJ2-3	-	CATSRAGSRWPDTQYF	TGTGCCACCAGCAGGGCGGGCTCTAGGTGGCCAGATACGCAGTATTTT
-	TRBV6-2/TRBV6-3	TRBJ2-7	TRBD2	CASSPLLTSGSYEQYF	TGTGCCAGCAGTCCCCTCCTGACTAGCGGGAGCTACGAGCAGTACTTC
-	TRBV28	TRBJ1-5	-	CASSHRQVNQPQHF	TGTGCCAGCAGCCATCGACAAGTCAATCAGCCCCAGCATTTT
-	TRBV29-1	TRBJ2-3	-	CSVADPLDTQYF	TGCAGCGTTGCAGACCCACTGGATACGCAGTATTTT
-	TRBV7-3	TRBJ2-1	-	CASSFSGTLTYNEQFF	TGTGCCAGCAGCTTCTCCGGGACACTGACCTACAATGAGCAGTTCTTC
once	TRBV20-1	TRBJ2-2	TRBD1	CSASSPGTGGTGELFF	TGCAGTGCTAGTTCGCCCGGGACAGGGGGCACCGGGGAGCTGTTTTTT
-	TRBV7-7	TRBJ2-2	TRBD1	CASSFPGGKSGELFF	TGTGCTAGCAGCTTTCCAGGGGGCAAGTCCGGGGAGCTGTTTTTT
-	TRBV7-9	TRBJ2-1	-	CASSLGGRALSYNEQFF	TGTGCCAGCAGCTTAGGAGGCAGGGCGCTTTCCTACAATGAGCAGTTCTTC
-	TRBV11-2	TRBJ1-5	TRBD1	CASSSGTGNQPQHF	TGTGCCAGCAGCTCCGGGACAGGTAATCAGCCCCAGCATTTT
-	TRBV5-1	TRBJ2-3	TRBD1	CASREQGGTDTQYF	TGCGCCAGCCGCGAACAGGGGGGCACAGATACGCAGTATTTT
-	TRBV5-3	TRBJ1-4	TRBD1	CARSFHRGPREKLFF	TGTGCCAGAAGCTTTCACAGGGGGCCGCGAGAAAAACTGTTTTTT